The 25 T cell receptor beta chains below come from one sample, sequenced in a study of T cells after posttransplantation cyclophosphamide. Measured with immunoSEQ multiplex PCR; TCRdb has only the in-frame clones, and not every one. The data show about 40,000 clones, with none appearing a single time. The specimen was PBMCs. The receptor source for this set is a woman aged 45-60 years in good health and a related stem cell transplant donor.

This clone was detected ten times or more. The chain joins TRBV2 to TRBJ1-2, with D unclear. The CDR3 consists of 13 residues. Trimming stripped 3 bases from V and 2 bases from J, with 7 bases between. Germline-derived CDR1 and CDR2 are SNHLY and FYNNEI. The CDR3 nucleotides read TGTGCCAGCAGTGACGCGGGGAACTATGGCTACACCTTC. This translates into CASSDAGNYGYTF.

The sample holds many counts of this clone. J is TRBJ1-2 and V is TRBV6-5; a weak D match, TRBD1 (5 bases). Germline CDR1 MNHEY, CDR2 SVGAGI. With 2 bases removed from V and 2 bases from J, the gap between germline ends came to 6 bases. This CDR3 comprises 13 residues. CDR3 sequence (DNA): TGTGCCAGCAGTTACAAGGGGAACTATGGCTACACCTTC. Amino acid sequence: CASSYKGNYGYTF.

Many counts were recorded for this clone. This CDR3 is CASSGGSRGEQYF. In DNA form, the CDR3 reads TGTGCCAGCAGCGGAGGAAGCAGGGGGGAGCAGTACTTC. This sequence joins TRBV9 and TRBJ2-7; TRBD1 matches at 7 bases. Trimming at V came to 3 bases and at J to 7 bases, leaving 7 bases not matched to a gene. The CDR3 totals 13 residues. The germline gives CDR1 SGDLS, CDR2 YYNGEE.

In its sample, this clone was seen many times. The same CDR3 also results from other DNA sequences found in this sample. The V and J genes are TRBV6-5 and TRBJ1-4; D unresolved. The germline V gene has CDR1 MNHEY and CDR2 SVGAGI. V lost 8 bases and J lost 3, with 7 bases in between. The CDR3 has 12 residues. In DNA form, the CDR3 reads TGTGCCAGCGGGAGGGCTAATGAAAAACTGTTTTTT. This codes for CASGRANEKLFF.

In its sample, this clone was seen a few times. The chain uses TRBV11-3 and TRBJ2-7; D remains unclear. There are 14 residues in the CDR3. Germline values: CDR1 SGHNT, CDR2 YENEEA. V gave up 1 base and J gave up 0 bases, with 7 bases separating them. As DNA, the CDR3 is TGTGCCAGCAGCTTAGTAGGCGGCTCCTACGAGCAGTACTTC. Protein sequence: CASSLVGGSYEQYF.

In this sample, this clone turned up many times. The V call is TRBV28, the J call TRBJ1-2, with 7 bases aligning to TRBD1. Germline assignment: CDR1 MDHEN and CDR2 SYDVKM. Trimming at V came to 2 bases and at J to 6 bases, leaving 6 bases not matched to a gene. This CDR3 contains 14 residues. The CDR3 DNA follows: TGTGCCAGCAGTTTAGAATGGGACAGACATGGCTACACCTTC. Translating gives CASSLEWDRHGYTF.

This clone has only a few counts. The J gene is TRBJ2-1, the V gene TRBV30; 10 bases match TRBD1. CDR1 and CDR2 from the germline V gene are GTSNPN and SVGIG (reference sequence). Trimming took 4 bases from V and 10 from J; bases not matched to a gene: 16. This CDR3 is 16 amino acids long. In nucleotides, the CDR3 is TGTGCCTGGACCGGAAAGGGGGGACAGGGGAAGAACGAGCAGTTCTTC. This encodes CAWTGKGGQGKNEQFF. Drawing the rest from reference TRBV30 and TRBJ2-1, the complete variable domain is SQTIHQWPATLVQPVGSPLSLECTVEGTSNPNLYWYRQAAGRGLQLLFYSVGIGQISSEVPQNLSASRPQDRQFILSSKKLLLSDSGFYLCAWTGKGGQGKNEQFFGPGTRLTVL.

This clone appeared many times. This chain links TRBV29-1 with TRBJ2-7, with D possibly being TRBD2 (5 bases). Trimming shortened V by 6 bases and J by 6 bases, and 15 bases separated the two germline ends. Germline V gene lookup returns CDR1 SQVTM and CDR2 ANQGSEA. The length of the CDR3 is 12 residues. The CDR3 reads CSVRAGPLEQYF. CDR3 nucleotides: TGCAGCGTGCGGGCTGGTCCACTCGAGCAGTACTTC.

A few counts support this clone. One junction end does not reproduce the germline sequence, and a read error may be involved. Other DNA sequences in the same sample also yield this CDR3. The rearrangement joins TRBV28 to TRBJ1-1; TRBD1 agrees at 10 bases. The CDR3 totals 15 residues. Germline lookup yields CDR1 MDHEN and CDR2 SYDVKM. The CDR3 DNA reads as TGTGCCAGCAGTCCATTGGGACAGGGGAACACTGAGGCTTTCTTT. Amino acid sequence: CASSPLGQGNTEAFF.

This clone was seen repeatedly, ten times or more. The V call is TRBV30, the J call TRBJ2-7; D gene ambiguous. Germline CDR1 and CDR2: GTSNPN and SVGIG (reference sequence). The ends were cut back, 4 bases at V and 3 bases at J, with 16 bases in the middle. The CDR3 is 14 residues long. This CDR3 is CAWNRVGPFYEQYF. The CDR3 DNA reads TGTGCCTGGAACCGGGTTGGCCCTTTCTACGAGCAGTACTTC.

Ten or more counts support this clone. The J gene is TRBJ2-3, the V gene TRBV28; D may be TRBD2 (6 bases). Trimming pared 5 bases from V and 0 bases from J, leaving 15 bases between. The CDR3 contains 16 residues. Per the germline V gene, CDR1 is MDHEN and CDR2 is SYDVKM. The chain's CDR3 is CASSGPWRGSTDTQYF. The CDR3 DNA is TGTGCCAGCAGTGGTCCCTGGCGGGGAAGCACAGATACGCAGTATTTT.

This clone has at least ten counts. Mismatch with germline at one junction end may stem from a read error. The gene calls are TRBV6-1 and TRBJ1-5; the D gene is possibly TRBD1 (6 bases). Per germline, CDR1 MNHNS and CDR2 SASEGT. The CDR3 contains 15 residues. CDR3 DNA sequence: TGTACCAGCAGCATGAGCCAGGGGATGGGGCAGCCCCAGCATTTT. This translates into CTSSMSQGMGQPQHF.

This clone was seen many times. The rearrangement uses TRBV5-4 and TRBJ2-1, with 11 bases aligning to TRBD1. The germline CDR1 and CDR2 sequences are SGHNT and YYREEE (reference sequence). This CDR3 is built from 15 residues. V was clipped by 5 bases and J by 3 bases; unmatched bases: 4. CDR3 sequence: CASSWDRGFYNEQFF. The CDR3 region has the DNA TGTGCCAGCAGTTGGGACAGGGGGTTCTACAATGAGCAGTTCTTC.

Ten or more counts support this clone. The V and J genes are TRBV19 and TRBJ1-2; D is perhaps TRBD1 (5 bases). Germline CDR1 and CDR2: LNHDA and SQIVND (reference sequence). CDR3 length equals 16 residues. Trimming took 0 bases from V and 0 from J, leaving 11 bases between them. The CDR3 nucleotides are TGTGCCAGTAGTATAGATCAAGGGGCTTCTAACTATGGCTACACCTTC. Translating it yields CASSIDQGASNYGYTF.

For this clone: One end of the junction is discordant with germline, which a read error may explain. This chain connects TRBV7-8 to TRBJ2-2; TRBD1 agrees at 7 bases. This CDR3 region has 15 residues. Germline V gene lookup returns CDR1 SGHVS and CDR2 FQNEAQ. The CDR3: CASSPEGQHTGKLFF. CDR3 DNA sequence: TGTGCCAGCAGCCCAGAGGGACAGCACACCGGGAAGCTGTTTTTT.

This clone was found many times. This rearrangement joins TRBV7-9 to TRBJ1-2; tentative D call: TRBD1 (5 bases). The CDR3 runs to 13 residues. The germline V gene encodes CDR1 SEHNR and CDR2 FQNEAQ (reference sequence). V lost 4 bases, J lost 1 base, and 7 bases lay in between. The CDR3 sequence is CASSSQVNYGYTF. The CDR3 DNA reads as TGTGCCAGCAGCTCACAGGTTAACTATGGCTACACCTTC.

The V gene is TRBV9, the J gene TRBJ2-3, with D maybe TRBD2 (5 bases). Germline CDR1 SGDLS, CDR2 YYNGEE. The CDR3 runs 16 residues. The V gene lost 3 bases and the J gene lost 2 bases, with 16 bases spanning the gap. The CDR3 spells CASSAISGVTTDTQYF. The DNA for the CDR3 is TGTGCCAGCAGCGCCATTTCCGGGGTGACCACAGATACGCAGTATTTT.

This clone was seen many times. The chain couples TRBV6-5 to TRBJ1-1, with no clear D. Trimming stripped 2 bases from V and 4 bases from J, with 17 bases between. The CDR3 covers 16 residues. Per the germline V gene, CDR1 is MNHEY and CDR2 is SVGAGI. The CDR3 DNA sequence: TGTGCCAGCAGTTACGAGCAGGCGGGTTTGGGCACTGAAGCTTTCTTT. This translates into CASSYEQAGLGTEAFF.

This clone has ten or more counts. The chain uses TRBV19 and TRBJ1-5; no clear D gene. The CDR3 runs 13 residues. The germline CDR1 and CDR2 sequences are LNHDA and SQIVND (reference sequence). The V end lost 4 bases, the J end lost 5 bases, and 9 bases lay between the germline ends. In DNA form, the CDR3 reads TGTGCCAGTAGTACCGGGGTTGATCAGCCCCAGCATTTT. As protein: CASSTGVDQPQHF.

This clone has ten or more counts. The CDR3 loop reads CASSSREGNIQYF. The CDR3 DNA reads as TGTGCCAGCAGCTCCCGGGAGGGGAACATTCAGTACTTC. J is TRBJ2-4 and V is TRBV7-6, with 8 positions matching TRBD2. J gave up 7 bases and V 4 bases, and 3 bases lay outside the gene matches. CDR1 and CDR2 (germline): SGHVS, FNYEAQ. This CDR3 contains 13 residues.

This clone showed up many times. This chain uses TRBV10-3 with TRBJ1-1; 8 bases fit TRBD1. V was clipped by 0 bases and J by 4 bases; unmatched bases: 10. The germline V gene has CDR1 ENHRY and CDR2 SYGVKD. CDR3 length equals 17 residues. CDR3 sequence reads: CAISESTGVYVGTEAFF. The CDR3 DNA reads as TGTGCCATCAGTGAGTCGACAGGGGTGTATGTCGGCACTGAAGCTTTCTTT.

This clone was recorded at least ten times. The rearrangement joins TRBV7-6 to TRBJ2-3; 8 bases fit TRBD1. V gave up 1 base and J gave up 2 bases; unmatched junction bases: 5. Germline V gene data show CDR1 as SGHVS and CDR2 as FNYEAQ. There are 16 residues in the CDR3. The CDR3 is CASSLVGDRYTDTQYF. The CDR3 DNA follows: TGTGCCAGCAGCTTAGTCGGGGACAGGTACACAGATACGCAGTATTTT. The full variable domain, completed using reference TRBV7-6 and TRBJ2-3, is GAGVSQSPRYKVTKRGQDVALRCDPISGHVSLYWYRQALGQGPEFLTYFNYEAQQDKSGLPNDRFSAERPEGSISTLTIQRTEQRDSAMYRCASSLVGDRYTDTQYFGPGTRLTVL.

This clone was observed at least ten times. The V gene is TRBV20-1, the J gene TRBJ1-2; no definite D call. Germline V gene sequence: CDR1 DFQATT, CDR2 SNEGSKA (reference sequence). The CDR3 has 11 amino acids. V dropped 0 bases and J dropped 7 bases, with 6 bases sitting between them. The CDR3 DNA sequence: TGCAGTGCTAGAGATCCGCGTGGCTACACCTTC. It translates to CSARDPRGYTF.

In its sample, this clone was seen many times. V usage is TRBV19 and J usage is TRBJ1-2, with D unresolved. The V gene lost 7 bases and the J gene lost 3 bases, with 21 bases spanning the gap. The length of the CDR3 is 16 residues. Germline V lookup: CDR1 LNHDA, CDR2 SQIVND (reference sequence). The CDR3 loop reads CASNAGGNKRHYGYTF. For the CDR3, the DNA is TGTGCCAGTAACGCTGGAGGGAACAAGCGCCACTATGGCTACACCTTC.

This clone has a count of ten or more. The V and J genes are TRBV6-5 and TRBJ1-4, with TRBD1 matching over 7 bases. After removal of 6 bases from V and 8 bases from J, the junction contained 9 bases not matched to a gene. CDR3 length equals 14 residues. The V gene's germline CDR1 is MNHEY and CDR2 SVGAGI. The DNA of the CDR3 is TGTGCCAGCAGCTTGACAGGGCTCCCGGAAAAACTGTTTTTT. This translates into CASSLTGLPEKLFF.